The T cell receptor beta chain described here comes from a study of blood T cell repertoires in COVID-19 (TCRdb year 2020). About the full investigation: Samples from collaborators originated in the United States, Italy and Spain and spanned both the acute and convalescent phases of COVID-19. Deeply sampled blood TCRbeta repertoires from subjects exposed to, actively infected with, or recovered from COVID-19 were included in the dataset. A freely available public database, intended as a resource for researchers studying the immune response to SARS-CoV-2, is where the repertoires were released. The material from the prospective study consisted of cDNA or gDNA derived from T cells, B-cell-depleted T cells, or PBMCs. Where available, HLA class I and class II types were taken from metadata supplied by the sample provider and were not determined by assay-based typing. Nearly every sample came with metadata listing a de-identified subject ID, COVID-19 status, age in years and sex. Samples came from the ongoing ImmuneRACE study (first 160 participants) plus 1,254 subjects from 6 global collaborators.

From cysteine to phenylalanine, the CDR3 is 12 amino acids long. Solely the CDR3 DNA is kept, with 36 bases framed from the first base. A distance of 9 bases separates the germline ends of V and J, which lose 3 bases and 7 bases respectively. CDR1 and CDR2 were assigned from the germline V gene (reference sequence) as DFQATT and SNEGSKA. At one collaborating source in Seattle, patients were enrolled during active infection and were followed longitudinally through the course of disease. Each collaborating institution followed its own protocols to collect whole blood in K2EDTA tubes. For TCRbeta analysis, collaborators shipped samples in one of three forms: frozen whole blood, isolated PBMCs, or DNA extracted from either of those sample types. Concerning this clone itself: Its antigen is currently not known. Within one base of it there is no much larger clone, and no base qualities were kept.

Overall study results and their limits: The amount of clinical and demographic metadata varied by source and participant and was provided uncurated.

TCRbeta CDR3 regions were amplified from genomic DNA by means of the immunoSEQ Assay, a bias-controlled multiplex PCR. In the source study's methods: The number of nucleated cells in each sample was estimated by amplification of reference gene primers within the assay. To quantify the absolute abundance of each unique TCRbeta CDR3 rearrangement, sequence reads were collapsed and filtered. For each sample, productive Simpson clonality was calculated as the square root of Simpson's diversity index over productive rearrangements. In TCRdb, the immuneACCESS table is reduced to in-frame sequences with V and J assigned. These tables do not hold every clone; where another copy was compared, an unresolved V gene accounts for under half, and the others remain unexplained. The D gene and trimming were derived from the DNA, and the V and J assignments and clone size from that table. Within this sample are some 68,000 clones, with over 75% of them counted one time only. The ten largest clones represent 7.3% of the sample.

Sequencing used peripheral blood. This sequence was found in a man aged 35 to 55 with COVID-19, enrolled during active disease. The chain employs TRBV20-1 and TRBJ1-4, with a weak D call of TRBD1 (5 bases match). Read as DNA, the sequence is TGCAGTGCTAGTGCCGACAGTGAAAAACTGTTTTTT. It specifies CSASADSEKLFF.